This is a list of T cell receptor beta chains from one sample in a study of blood T cell repertoires in COVID-19. Assay: immunoSEQ multiplex PCR; the TCRdb copy retains only in-frame clones and omits some. The sample holds about 120,000 clones, more than 75% seen once. The sequencing input was peripheral blood. The receptors were gathered from a man aged 60 to 75 with acute or convalescent COVID-19. CDR3s leave out the opening cysteine and the closing phenylalanine or tryptophan.

j_call: TRBJ2-1
v_call: TRBV4-2
cdr3_aa: ASSHGTDYNEQF

j_call: TRBJ1-5
v_call: TRBV19
cdr3_aa: ASSRTGESNQPQH

j_call: TRBJ1-3
v_call: TRBV5-6
cdr3_aa: ASSAQGTSGNTIY

j_call: TRBJ1-2
v_call: TRBV28
cdr3_aa: ASSPKDRLRGYT

j_call: TRBJ2-1
v_call: TRBV9
cdr3_aa: ASSFPSGLASNEQF

j_call: TRBJ1-4
v_call: TRBV7-2
cdr3_aa: ASSPPGQGREKLF

j_call: TRBJ2-7
v_call: TRBV7-9
cdr3_aa: ASSLAGRGEQY

j_call: TRBJ2-4
v_call: TRBV5-6
cdr3_aa: ASSALRGDKNIQY

j_call: TRBJ2-5
v_call: TRBV28
cdr3_aa: ASSLIGQEETQY

j_call: TRBJ1-3
v_call: TRBV7-9
cdr3_aa: ASSLAGTGGAGNTIY

j_call: TRBJ2-2
v_call: TRBV6-2/TRBV6-3
cdr3_aa: ASSWLAGGPDTGELF

j_call: TRBJ1-2
v_call: TRBV25-1
cdr3_aa: ASSEPGTGETYGYT

j_call: TRBJ1-1
v_call: TRBV21-1
cdr3_aa: ASSPRDRAYTEAF

j_call: TRBJ2-7
v_call: TRBV9
cdr3_aa: ASSVEGGRAPYEQY

j_call: TRBJ1-6
v_call: TRBV7-8
cdr3_aa: ASTSQNYSPLH

j_call: TRBJ2-3
v_call: TRBV10-1
cdr3_aa: ASSEGLAGSTDTQY

j_call: TRBJ2-1
v_call: TRBV28
cdr3_aa: ASSPPPVSYNEQF

j_call: TRBJ1-1
v_call: TRBV19
cdr3_aa: ASSIGVNTEAF

j_call: TRBJ2-3
v_call: TRBV7-3
cdr3_aa: ASSSSAVNHTQY

j_call: TRBJ1-1
v_call: TRBV6-6
cdr3_aa: ASSSDRNTEAF

j_call: TRBJ1-1
v_call: TRBV7-9
cdr3_aa: ASSLDRQISTEAF

j_call: TRBJ1-2
v_call: TRBV5-6
cdr3_aa: ASSYGTFYGYT

j_call: TRBJ1-1
v_call: TRBV9
cdr3_aa: ASSVQGNTEAF

j_call: TRBJ2-1
v_call: TRBV6-5
cdr3_aa: ASSPRQGAHNEQF

j_call: TRBJ1-4
v_call: TRBV14
cdr3_aa: ASNGQGGEKLF

j_call: TRBJ1-2
v_call: TRBV19
cdr3_aa: ASSKGRQNYGYT

j_call: TRBJ1-3
v_call: TRBV19
cdr3_aa: ASRRRLGDRGNTIY

j_call: TRBJ2-7
v_call: TRBV19
cdr3_aa: ASSTYLGGHPLYEQY

j_call: TRBJ2-1
v_call: TRBV24-1
cdr3_aa: ATSGTSEAGSYNEQF